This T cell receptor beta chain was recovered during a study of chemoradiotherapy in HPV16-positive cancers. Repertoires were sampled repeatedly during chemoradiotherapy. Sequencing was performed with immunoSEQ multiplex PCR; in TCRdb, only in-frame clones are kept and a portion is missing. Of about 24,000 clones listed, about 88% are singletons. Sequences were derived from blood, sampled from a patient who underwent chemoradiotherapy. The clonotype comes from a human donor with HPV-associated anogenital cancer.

The CDR3: CASSSRTSGGLREQYF. CDR3 sequence (DNA): TGCGCCAGCAGCTCTCGGACTAGCGGAGGCCTAAGAGAGCAGTACTTC. This chain links TRBV5-1 with TRBJ2-7, with 10 bases that match TRBD2. With V trimmed by 3 bases and J by 7 bases, 13 bases remained unmatched. In germline, CDR1 is SGHRS, CDR2 YFSETQ. The CDR3 totals 16 residues.